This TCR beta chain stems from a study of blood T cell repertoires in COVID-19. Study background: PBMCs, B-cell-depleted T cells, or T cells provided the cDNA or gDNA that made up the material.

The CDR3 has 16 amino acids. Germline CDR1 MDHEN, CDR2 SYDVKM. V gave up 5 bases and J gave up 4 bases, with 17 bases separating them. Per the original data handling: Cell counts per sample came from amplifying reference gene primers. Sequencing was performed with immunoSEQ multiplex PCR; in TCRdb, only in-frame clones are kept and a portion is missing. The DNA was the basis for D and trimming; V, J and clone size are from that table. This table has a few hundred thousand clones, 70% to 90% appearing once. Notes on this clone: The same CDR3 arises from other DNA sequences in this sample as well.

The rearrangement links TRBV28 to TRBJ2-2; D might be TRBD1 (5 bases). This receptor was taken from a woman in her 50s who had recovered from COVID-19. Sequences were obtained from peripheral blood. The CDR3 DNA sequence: TGTGCCAGCAGTCCATCCGGAAGGGGCGGCACCGGGGAGCTGTTTTTT. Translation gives CASSPSGRGGTGELFF. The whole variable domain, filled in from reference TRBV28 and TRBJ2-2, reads DVKVTQSSRYLVKRTGEKVFLECVQDMDHENMFWYRQDPGLGLRLIYFSYDVKMKEKGDIPEGYSVSREKKERFSLILESASTNQTSMYLCASSPSGRGGTGELFFGEGSRLTVL.